This paragraph covers one T cell receptor (beta chain) sequence. Its antigen specificity is not known. Base quality data are lacking; no much larger clone is found one base away. This record comes from a study of CD8 T cells in Susac syndrome (dated 2019 in TCRdb). Regarding the research as a whole: Whether CD8+ T cell activation and differentiation in Susac syndrome was antigen driven was tested using repertoire sequencing.

RNA was extracted using the RNeasy kit, and roughly 0.5 to 1 microgram was reverse transcribed with random hexamers. The immunoSEQ multiplex PCR assay, which covers 54 Vbeta and 13 Jbeta segments, was used to amplify TCR beta CDR3 regions. PCR amplification bias was corrected by using a synthetic template baseline for primer optimization and computational correction. The authors' analysis ran thus. Reads were assigned to V, D and J genes according to IMGT and analyzed in immunoSEQ Analyzer, with only productive sequences retained. Clonality was calculated as one minus the Shannon entropy normalized by log2 of the number of productive unique sequences. For each patient and control, public and private clones were evaluated within the 100 most prevalent clones. Susac-specific clones were defined as absent from healthy and MS cohorts, around 970 published viral clones and other ImmuneACCESS disease sequences. In TCRdb, the public reads were trimmed at Q25 with fastp and aligned with MiXCR, with productive beta chains retained. Each record represents a unique CDR3 protein, reported with the most common genes and DNA among its rows. The V and J calls and clone size come from TCRdb's table, not from the authors' own analysis. This sample gives about 160,000 distinct CDR3 sequences in total; 94% of them show up just once. Over 0.09% of the sample is held by the ten biggest clonotypes.

Peripheral blood CD8+ and CD4+ T cells from healthy donors, Susac syndrome patients and multiple sclerosis patients were profiled using high-throughput TCR beta sequencing. Treatment-naive patients with stable or active relapsing-remitting disease fulfilling revised McDonald criteria were used as multiple sclerosis controls. Bulk CD8+ and CD4+ T cells were purified by magnetic negative isolation, while CD8+ TEMRA cells were enriched using FACS. Blood was collected in EDTA tubes and processed within 24 hours, with PBMCs isolated through density gradient centrifugation. PBMCs intended for TCR sequencing were frozen in liquid nitrogen and were later thawed in a 37 degrees C water bath. Purity of sorted or isolated CD4+, CD8+ and CD8+ TEMRA cells was at least 90%. Paper-wide results and their limitations: The number of individuals in the TCR sequencing and HLA analysis was acknowledged as relatively small.

V was cut back by 3 bases and J by 0 bases, leaving a gap of 12 bases between them. Per the germline V gene, KGHSH is the CDR1 and LQKENI is the CDR2. The CDR3 runs 16 amino acids, cysteine and phenylalanine included. The DNA shown is the 48-base CDR3, in frame from base 1. The rearrangement joined TRBV18 to TRBJ1-3; the D segment cannot be called with confidence. Sequenced: CD4+ T cells from PBMCs. The sequence came from a human donor with multiple sclerosis. The CDR3 protein: CASSPQDASSGNTIYF. The bases read TGTGCCAGCTCACCTCAGGACGCGAGCTCTGGAAACACCATATATTTT.